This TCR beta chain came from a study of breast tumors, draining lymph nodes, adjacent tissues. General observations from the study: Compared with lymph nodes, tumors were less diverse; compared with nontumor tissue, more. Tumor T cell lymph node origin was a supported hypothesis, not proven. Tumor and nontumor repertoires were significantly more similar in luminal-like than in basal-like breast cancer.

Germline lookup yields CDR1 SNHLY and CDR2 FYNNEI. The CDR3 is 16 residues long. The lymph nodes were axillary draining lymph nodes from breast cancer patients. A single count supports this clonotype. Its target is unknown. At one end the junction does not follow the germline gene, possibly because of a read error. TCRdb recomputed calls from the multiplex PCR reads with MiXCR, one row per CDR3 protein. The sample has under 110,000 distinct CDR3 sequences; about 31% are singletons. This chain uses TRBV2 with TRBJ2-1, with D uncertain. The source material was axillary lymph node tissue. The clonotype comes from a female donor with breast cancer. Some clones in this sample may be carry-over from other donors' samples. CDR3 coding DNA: TGTGCCAGCAGGACCTCCGACGGCTCGATTGGGGATGAGCCGTTCTTC. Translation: CASRTSDGSIGDEPFF.